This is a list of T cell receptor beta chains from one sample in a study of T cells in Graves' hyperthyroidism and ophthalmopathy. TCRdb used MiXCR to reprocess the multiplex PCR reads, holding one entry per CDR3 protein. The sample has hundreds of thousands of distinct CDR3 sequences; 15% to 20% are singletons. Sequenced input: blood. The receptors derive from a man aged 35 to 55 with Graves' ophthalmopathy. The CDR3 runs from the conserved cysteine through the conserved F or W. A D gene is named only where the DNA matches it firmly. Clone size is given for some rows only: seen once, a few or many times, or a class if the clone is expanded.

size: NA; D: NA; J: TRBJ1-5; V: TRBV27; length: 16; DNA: TGTGCCAGCAGTGCTAGGACCGGTTATAGCAATCAGCCCCAGCATTTT; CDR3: CASSARTGYSNQPQHF
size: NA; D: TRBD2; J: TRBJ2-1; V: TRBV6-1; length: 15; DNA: TGTGCCAGCAGCTCCCCGGGACTAGCGTCCAATGAGCAGTTCTTC; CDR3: CASSSPGLASNEQFF
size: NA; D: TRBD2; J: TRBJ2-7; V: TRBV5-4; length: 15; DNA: TGTGCCAGCAGCTCGAAAGCGGGAGTAGAGAACGAGCAGTACTTC; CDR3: CASSSKAGVENEQYF
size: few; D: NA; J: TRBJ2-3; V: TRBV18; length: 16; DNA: TGTGCCAGCTCACCACTAAGGTCTACTAGCACAGATACGCAGTATTTT; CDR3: CASSPLRSTSTDTQYF
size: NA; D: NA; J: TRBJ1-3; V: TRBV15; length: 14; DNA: TGTGCCACCAGCACTCCGAACTCTGGAAACACCATATATTTT; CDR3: CATSTPNSGNTIYF
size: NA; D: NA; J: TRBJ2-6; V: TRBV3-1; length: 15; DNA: TGTGCCAGCAGCCTCGCAAGCTCTGGGGCCAACGTCCTGACTTTC; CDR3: CASSLASSGANVLTF
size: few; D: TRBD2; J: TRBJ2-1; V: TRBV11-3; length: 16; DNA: TGTGCCAGCAGCTTAGATGGGCGGGGGGGGGACAATGAGCAGTTCTTC; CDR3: CASSLDGRGGDNEQFF
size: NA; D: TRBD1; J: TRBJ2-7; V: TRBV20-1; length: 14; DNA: TGCAGTGCCGACGGACAGGGGGAATTTTACGAGCAGTACTTC; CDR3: CSADGQGEFYEQYF
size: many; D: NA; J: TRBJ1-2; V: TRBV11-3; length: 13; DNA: TGTGCCAGCAGCTCAGCCGGTGGGGTAGACTACACCTTC; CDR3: CASSSAGGVDYTF
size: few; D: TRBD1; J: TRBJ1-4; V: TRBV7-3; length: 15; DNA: TGTGCCAGCGGCTCCAGGGGGCTGCCTAATGAAAAACTGTTTTTT; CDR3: CASGSRGLPNEKLFF
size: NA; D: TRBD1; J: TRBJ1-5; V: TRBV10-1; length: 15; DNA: TGCGCCAGCTGGGTGGACAGGGGCTGCAATCAGCCCCAGCATTTT; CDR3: CASWVDRGCNQPQHF
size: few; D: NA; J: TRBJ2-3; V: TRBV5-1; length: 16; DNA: TGCGCCAGCAGCTTGGCCGAGGGGCAGGGTTGGGGTACGCAGTATTTT; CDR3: CASSLAEGQGWGTQYF
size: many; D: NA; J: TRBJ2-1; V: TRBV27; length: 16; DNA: TGTGCCAGCAGCCCTTCCAGCAACCCCTACTACAATGAGCAGTTCTTC; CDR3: CASSPSSNPYYNEQFF
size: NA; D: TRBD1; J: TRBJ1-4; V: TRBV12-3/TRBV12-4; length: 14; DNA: TGTGCCAGCAGCTGGACAGGGAATAATGAAAAACTGTTTTTT; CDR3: CASSWTGNNEKLFF
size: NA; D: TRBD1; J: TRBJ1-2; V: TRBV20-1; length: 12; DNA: TGCAGTGCTCCCCGGGACAGGGGCGGCTACACCTTC; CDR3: CSAPRDRGGYTF
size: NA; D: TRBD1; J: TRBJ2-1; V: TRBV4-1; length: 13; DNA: TGCGCATCGGGACAGGGTTTATACAATGAGCAGTTCTTC; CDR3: CASGQGLYNEQFF
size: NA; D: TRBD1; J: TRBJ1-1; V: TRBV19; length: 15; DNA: TGTGCCAGTACTCACAGGGGAAATCGTTTCACTGAAGCTTTCTTT; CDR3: CASTHRGNRFTEAFF
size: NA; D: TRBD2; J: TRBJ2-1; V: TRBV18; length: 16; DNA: TGTGCCAGCTCACCTCCTAGCGGGAGGGCCTACAATGAGCAGTTCTTC; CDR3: CASSPPSGRAYNEQFF
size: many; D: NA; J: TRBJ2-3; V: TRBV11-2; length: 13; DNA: TGTGCCAGCAGCTTAGAGTGGGAAGATACGCAGTATTTT; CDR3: CASSLEWEDTQYF
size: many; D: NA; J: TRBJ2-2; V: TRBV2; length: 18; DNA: TGTGCCAGCAGTGGAGACGGTGAAGGGAGAGCGAACACCGGGGAGCTGTTTTTT; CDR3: CASSGDGEGRANTGELFF
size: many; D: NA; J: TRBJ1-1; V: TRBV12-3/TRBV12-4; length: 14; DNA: TGTGCCAGCAGTTTAAAAGGGTTCAGCACTGAAGCTTTCTTT; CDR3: CASSLKGFSTEAFF
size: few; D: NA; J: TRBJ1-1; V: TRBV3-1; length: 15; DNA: TGTGCCAGCAGCCAAGCGGGTAGTGGGTTTTCTGAAGCTTTCTTT; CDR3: CASSQAGSGFSEAFF
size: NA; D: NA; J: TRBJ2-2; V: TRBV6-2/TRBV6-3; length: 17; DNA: TGTGCCAGCAGTTACTCGAATTTGGCGGTTGACACCGGGGAGCTGTTTTTT; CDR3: CASSYSNLAVDTGELFF
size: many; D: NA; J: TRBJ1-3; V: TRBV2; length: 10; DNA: TGTGCCAGCAGAGGGGACACCATATATTTT; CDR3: CASRGDTIYF
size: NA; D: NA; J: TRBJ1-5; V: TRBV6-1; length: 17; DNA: TGTGCCAGCAATAAGGTGACCGGTGGAGGCGGCAATCAGCCCCAGCATTTT; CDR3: CASNKVTGGGGNQPQHF
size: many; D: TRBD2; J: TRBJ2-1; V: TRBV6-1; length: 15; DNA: TGTGCCACCGCGTCCCTGCTAGCGGGGAGCATGGAGCAGTTCTTC; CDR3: CATASLLAGSMEQFF
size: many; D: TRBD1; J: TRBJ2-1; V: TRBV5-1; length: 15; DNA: TGCGCCAGCAGCTTGGGGGACAGGGACCACGATGAGCAGTTCTTC; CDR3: CASSLGDRDHDEQFF
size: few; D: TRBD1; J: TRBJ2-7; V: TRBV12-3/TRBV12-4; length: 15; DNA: TGTGCCAGCAGTCCGGGACAGTCCGCCTCCTACGAGCAGTACTTC; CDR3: CASSPGQSASYEQYF
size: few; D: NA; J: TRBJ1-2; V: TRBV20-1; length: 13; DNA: TGCAGTGCGCCTGGGACGGGCCGGCGTGGCTACACCTTC; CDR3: CSAPGTGRRGYTF
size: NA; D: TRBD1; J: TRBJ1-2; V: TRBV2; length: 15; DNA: TGTGCCAGCACCCCAGGGGGGGGTTTAGGGTATGGCTACACCTTC; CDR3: CASTPGGGLGYGYTF
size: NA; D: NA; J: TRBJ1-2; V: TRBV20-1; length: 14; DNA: TGCAGTGCTCCTCTGGATCTACTTAACTATGGCTACACCTTC; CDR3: CSAPLDLLNYGYTF
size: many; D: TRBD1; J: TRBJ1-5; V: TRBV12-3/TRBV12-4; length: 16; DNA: TGTGCCAGCAGTTTAAGTGGGACAGCAAAATATCAGCCCCAGCATTTT; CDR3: CASSLSGTAKYQPQHF
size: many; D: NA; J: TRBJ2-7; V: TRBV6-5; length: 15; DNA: TGTGCCAGCAGTTACTCATCTCAGCCTGGCTACGAGCAGTACTTC; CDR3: CASSYSSQPGYEQYF
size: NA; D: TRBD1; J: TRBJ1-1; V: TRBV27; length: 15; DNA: TGTGCCAGCAGTTTATCGGCAGGGGGGCTCACTGAAGCTTTCTTT; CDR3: CASSLSAGGLTEAFF
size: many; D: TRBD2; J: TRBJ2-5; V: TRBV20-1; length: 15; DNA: TGCAGTGCGGGACTAGCGGGAGGGGTCGGTGAGACCCAGTACTTC; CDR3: CSAGLAGGVGETQYF
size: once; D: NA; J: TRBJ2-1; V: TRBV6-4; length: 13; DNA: TGTGCCAGCAAGAAGGACCAATCCAATGAGCAGTTCTTC; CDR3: CASKKDQSNEQFF
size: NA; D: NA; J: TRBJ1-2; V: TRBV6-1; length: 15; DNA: TGTGCCAGCAGGAGCTGGAGGGATGGGAACTATGGCTACACCTTC; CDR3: CASRSWRDGNYGYTF
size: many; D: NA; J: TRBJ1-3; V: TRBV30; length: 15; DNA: TGTGCCTGGAGTACCTGGGGAGGTATGGAAAACACCATATATTTT; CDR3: CAWSTWGGMENTIYF
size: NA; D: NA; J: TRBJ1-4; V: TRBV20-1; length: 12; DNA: TGCAGTGCTAGGGCACCGAATGAAAAACTGTTTTTT; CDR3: CSARAPNEKLFF
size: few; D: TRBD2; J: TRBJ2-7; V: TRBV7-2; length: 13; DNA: TGTGCGGCAGGGGCTAGCGGGAGCGACGAGCAGTACTTC; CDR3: CAAGASGSDEQYF
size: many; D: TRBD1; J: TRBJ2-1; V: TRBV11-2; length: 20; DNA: TGTGCCAGCAGCTTAGGCCGCGGGACAGGGGACCGATTAAGTCATAGTGAGCAGTTCTTC; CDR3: CASSLGRGTGDRLSHSEQFF
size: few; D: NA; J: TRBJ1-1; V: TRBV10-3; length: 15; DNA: TGTGCCATCAGTGAGTCGGCTGACATGAACACTGAAGCTTTCTTT; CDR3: CAISESADMNTEAFF
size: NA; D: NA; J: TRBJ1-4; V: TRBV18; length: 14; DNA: TGTGCCAGCTCAATGCAGGCAACTAATGAAAAACTGTTTTTT; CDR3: CASSMQATNEKLFF
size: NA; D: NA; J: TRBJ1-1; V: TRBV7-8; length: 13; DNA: TGTGCCAGCAACAGGGAGGGGATCGCTGAAGCTTTCTTT; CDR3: CASNREGIAEAFF
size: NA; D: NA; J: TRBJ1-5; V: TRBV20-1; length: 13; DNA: TGCAGTGTAGATCGGGGGAGCAATCAGCCCCAGCATTTT; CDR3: CSVDRGSNQPQHF
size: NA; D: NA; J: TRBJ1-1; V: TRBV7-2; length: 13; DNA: TGTGCCAGCAGCTTACCCGAGAACACTGAAGCTTTCTTT; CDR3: CASSLPENTEAFF
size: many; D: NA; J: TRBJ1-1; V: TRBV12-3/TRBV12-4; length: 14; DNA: TGTGCCAGCAGGAGTGCGGGCCTGGACACTGAAGCTTTCTTT; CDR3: CASRSAGLDTEAFF
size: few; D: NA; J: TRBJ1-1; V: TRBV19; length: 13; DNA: TGTGCCAGTAGCCAGAAACAGAACACTGAAGCTTTCTTT; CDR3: CASSQKQNTEAFF
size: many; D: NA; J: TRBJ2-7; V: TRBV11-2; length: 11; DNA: TGTGCCAGCAGCCCAATTTACGAGCAGTACTTC; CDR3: CASSPIYEQYF
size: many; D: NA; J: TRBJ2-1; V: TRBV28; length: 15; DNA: TGTGCCAGCAGTTTAGAAATCCTATCCTACAATGAGCAGTTCTTC; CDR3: CASSLEILSYNEQFF
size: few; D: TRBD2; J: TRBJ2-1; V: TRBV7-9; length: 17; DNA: TGTGCCAGCAGCCCAAGCGGAGCTAGCGGGACCTACAATGAGCAGTTCTTC; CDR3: CASSPSGASGTYNEQFF
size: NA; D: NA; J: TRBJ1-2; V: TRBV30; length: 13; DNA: TGTGCCTGGAGTGTACTTCCCCTCTATGGCTACACCTTC; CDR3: CAWSVLPLYGYTF
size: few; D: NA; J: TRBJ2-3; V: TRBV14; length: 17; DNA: TGTGCCAGCAGCCAAGATCGAGTAAACTCGTACACAGATACGCAGTATTTT; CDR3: CASSQDRVNSYTDTQYF